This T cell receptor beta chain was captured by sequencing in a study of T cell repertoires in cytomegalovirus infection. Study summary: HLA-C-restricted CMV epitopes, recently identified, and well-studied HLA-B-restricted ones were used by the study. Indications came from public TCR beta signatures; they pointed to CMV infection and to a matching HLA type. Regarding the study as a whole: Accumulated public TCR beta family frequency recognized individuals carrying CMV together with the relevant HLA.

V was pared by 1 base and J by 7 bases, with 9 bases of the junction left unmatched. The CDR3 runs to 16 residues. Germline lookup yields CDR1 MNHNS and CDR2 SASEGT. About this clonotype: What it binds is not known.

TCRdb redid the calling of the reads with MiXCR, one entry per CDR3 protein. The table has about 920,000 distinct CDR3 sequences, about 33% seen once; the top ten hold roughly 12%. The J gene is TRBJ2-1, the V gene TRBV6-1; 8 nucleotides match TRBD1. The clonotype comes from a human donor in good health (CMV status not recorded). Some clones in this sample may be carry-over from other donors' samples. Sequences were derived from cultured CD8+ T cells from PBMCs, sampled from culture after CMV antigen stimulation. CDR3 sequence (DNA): TGTGCCAGCAGTGAAGGAAGGAGGCAGGGGGCTAATGAGCAGTTCTTC. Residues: CASSEGRRQGANEQFF.